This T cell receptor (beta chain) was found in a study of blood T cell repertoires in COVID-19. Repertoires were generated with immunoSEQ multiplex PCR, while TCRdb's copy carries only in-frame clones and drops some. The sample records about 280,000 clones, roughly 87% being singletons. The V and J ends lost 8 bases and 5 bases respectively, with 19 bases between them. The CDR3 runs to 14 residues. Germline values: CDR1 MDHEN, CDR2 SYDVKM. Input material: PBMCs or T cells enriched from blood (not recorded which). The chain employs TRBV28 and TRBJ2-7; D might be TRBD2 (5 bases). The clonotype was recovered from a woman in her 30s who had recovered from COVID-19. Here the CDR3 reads CASLAPYPLDEQYF. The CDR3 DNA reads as TGTGCCAGCTTGGCTCCCTACCCACTAGACGAGCAGTACTTC.